This T cell receptor beta chain was sequenced in a study of shared clonotypes between healthy human individuals. Study-level background: For every donor, three CD4 naive, three CD4 memory, two CD8 naive and one CD8 memory plates were used. General observations from the study: Depth of sequencing was expected to influence donor clonotype sharing.

Concerning this clone itself: Its specificity is unknown.

Measured with immunoSEQ multiplex PCR; TCRdb has only the in-frame clones, and not every one. The data show approximately 1.5 million clones, approximately 98% seen once. V was pared by 2 bases and J by 4 bases, with 11 bases of the junction left unmatched. The CDR3 is 17 amino acids. Germline loops: CDR1 LNHNV, CDR2 YYDKDF (reference sequence). The sequence was obtained from a man aged 25 to 40 in good health. What was sequenced was naive CD4+ T cells sorted from blood. Subset given: CD45RA+ positively selected. The genes are TRBV15 and TRBJ2-1; 7 nucleotides line up with TRBD2. The CDR3, as DNA: TGTGCCACCAGCAGATTCGCTAGCGGCAACCTTTACAATGAGCAGTTCTTC. Its translation is CATSRFASGNLYNEQFF.